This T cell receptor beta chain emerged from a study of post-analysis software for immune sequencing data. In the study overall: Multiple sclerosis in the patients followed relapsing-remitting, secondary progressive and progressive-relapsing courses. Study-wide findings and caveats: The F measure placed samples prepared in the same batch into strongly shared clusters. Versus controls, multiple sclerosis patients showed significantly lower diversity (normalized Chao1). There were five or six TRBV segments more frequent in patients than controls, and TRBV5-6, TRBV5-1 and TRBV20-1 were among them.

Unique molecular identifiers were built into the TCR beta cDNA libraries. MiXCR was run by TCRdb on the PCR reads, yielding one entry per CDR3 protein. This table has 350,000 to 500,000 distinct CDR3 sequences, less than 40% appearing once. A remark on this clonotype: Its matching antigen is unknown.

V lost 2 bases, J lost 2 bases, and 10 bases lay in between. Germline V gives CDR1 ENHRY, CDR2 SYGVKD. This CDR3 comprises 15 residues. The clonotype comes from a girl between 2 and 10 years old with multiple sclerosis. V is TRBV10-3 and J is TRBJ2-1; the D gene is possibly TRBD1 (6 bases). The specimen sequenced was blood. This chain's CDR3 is CAISEAGDPYNEQFF. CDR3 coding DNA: TGTGCCATCAGTGAGGCAGGGGACCCCTACAATGAGCAGTTCTTC.